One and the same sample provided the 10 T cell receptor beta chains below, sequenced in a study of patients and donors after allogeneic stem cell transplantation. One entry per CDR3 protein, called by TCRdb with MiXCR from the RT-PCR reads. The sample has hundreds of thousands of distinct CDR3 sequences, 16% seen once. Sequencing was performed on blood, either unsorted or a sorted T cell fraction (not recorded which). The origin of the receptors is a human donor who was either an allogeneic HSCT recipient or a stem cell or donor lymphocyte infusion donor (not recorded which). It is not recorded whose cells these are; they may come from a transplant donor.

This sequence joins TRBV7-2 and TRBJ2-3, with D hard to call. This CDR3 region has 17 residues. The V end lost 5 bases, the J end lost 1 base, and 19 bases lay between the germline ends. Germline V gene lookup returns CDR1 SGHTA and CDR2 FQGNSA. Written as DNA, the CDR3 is TGTGCCAGCAGCCGACGTTTTGAGCGTCCCCGCACAGATACGCAGTATTTT. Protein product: CASSRRFERPRTDTQYF.

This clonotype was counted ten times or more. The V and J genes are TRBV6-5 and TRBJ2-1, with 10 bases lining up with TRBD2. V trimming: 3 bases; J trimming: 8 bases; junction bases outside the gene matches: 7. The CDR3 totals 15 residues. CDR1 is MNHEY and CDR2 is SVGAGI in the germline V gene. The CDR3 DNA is TGTGCCAGCAGTTATACTAGCGGGGCGCAGGATGAGCAGTTCTTC. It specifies CASSYTSGAQDEQFF.

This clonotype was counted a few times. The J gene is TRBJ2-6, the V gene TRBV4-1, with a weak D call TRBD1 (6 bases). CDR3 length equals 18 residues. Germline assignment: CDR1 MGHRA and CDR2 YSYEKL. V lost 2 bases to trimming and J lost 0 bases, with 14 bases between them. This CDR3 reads CASSQQGWIISGANVLTF. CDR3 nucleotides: TGCGCCAGCAGCCAACAGGGGTGGATAATCTCTGGGGCCAACGTCCTGACTTTC.

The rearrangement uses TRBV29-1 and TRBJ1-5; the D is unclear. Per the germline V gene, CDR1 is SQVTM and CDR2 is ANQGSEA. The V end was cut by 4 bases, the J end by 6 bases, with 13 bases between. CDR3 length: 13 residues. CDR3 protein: CSVAGDPPQPQHF. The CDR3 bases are TGCAGCGTTGCAGGTGATCCCCCTCAGCCCCAGCATTTT.

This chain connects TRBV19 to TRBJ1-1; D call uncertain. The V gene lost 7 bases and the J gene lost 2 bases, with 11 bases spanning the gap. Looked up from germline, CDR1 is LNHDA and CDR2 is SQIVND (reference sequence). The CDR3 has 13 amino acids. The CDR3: CASNTALNTEAFF. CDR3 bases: TGTGCCAGTAATACGGCCCTTAACACTGAAGCTTTCTTT.

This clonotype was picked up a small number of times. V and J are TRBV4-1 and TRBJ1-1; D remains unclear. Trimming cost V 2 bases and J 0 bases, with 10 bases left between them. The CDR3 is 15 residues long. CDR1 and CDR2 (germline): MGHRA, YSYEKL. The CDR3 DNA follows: TGCGCCAGCAGCCAACCTCTAAGGATGAACACTGAAGCTTTCTTT. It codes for CASSQPLRMNTEAFF.

CDR3 region: CASSLDQVEQFF. CDR3 sequence (DNA): TGTGCCAGCAGCTTAGATCAGGTGGAGCAGTTCTTC. This rearrangement joins TRBV7-3 to TRBJ2-1, with unresolved D. This CDR3 contains 12 residues. Trimming left V 2 bases short and J 10 bases short, with 9 bases between. From germline, CDR1 is SGHTA and CDR2 FQGTGA.

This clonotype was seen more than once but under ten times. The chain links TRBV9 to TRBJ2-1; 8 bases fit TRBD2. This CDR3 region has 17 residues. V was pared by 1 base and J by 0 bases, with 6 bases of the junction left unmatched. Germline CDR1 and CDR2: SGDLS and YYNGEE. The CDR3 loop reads CASSVSSGESSYNEQFF. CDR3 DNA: TGTGCCAGCAGCGTAAGTAGCGGGGAGAGCTCCTACAATGAGCAGTTCTTC.

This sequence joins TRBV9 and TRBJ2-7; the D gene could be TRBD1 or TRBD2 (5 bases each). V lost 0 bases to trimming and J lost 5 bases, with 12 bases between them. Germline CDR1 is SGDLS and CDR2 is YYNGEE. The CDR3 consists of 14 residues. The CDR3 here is CASSVEPGADEQYF. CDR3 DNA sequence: TGTGCCAGCAGCGTAGAACCCGGGGCCGACGAGCAGTACTTC. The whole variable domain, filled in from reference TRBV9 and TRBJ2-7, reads DSGVTQTPKHLITATGQRVTLRCSPRSGDLSVYWYQQSLDQGLQFLIQYYNGEERAKGNILERFSAQQFPDLHSELNLSSLELGDSALYFCASSVEPGADEQYFGPGTRLTVT.

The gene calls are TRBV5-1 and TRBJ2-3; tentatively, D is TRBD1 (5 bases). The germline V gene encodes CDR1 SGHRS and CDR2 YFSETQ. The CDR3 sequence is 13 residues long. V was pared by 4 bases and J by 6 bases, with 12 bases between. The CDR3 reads CASSPYRGDTQYF. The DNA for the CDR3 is TGCGCCAGCAGCCCCTATAGGGGTGATACGCAGTATTTT.